One sample yielded the 10 T cell receptor beta chains listed below, sequenced in a study of T cell clones after liver transplantation. Repertoires were generated with immunoSEQ multiplex PCR, while TCRdb's copy carries only in-frame clones and drops some. Among around 80,000 clones listed, about 84% were seen once. The sequenced sample was CD4+ T cells from blood, obtained 45 to 47 months after liver transplant. The receptors were gathered from a human patient who received a liver transplant. Some of the T cells may derive from the graft donor.

This clone was found a few times. The chain recombines TRBV28 with TRBJ2-6; TRBD2 might be the D (6 bases). CDR1 is MDHEN and CDR2 is SYDVKM in the germline V gene. The length of the CDR3 is 15 residues. Trimming left V 3 bases short and J 2 bases short, with 8 bases between. The CDR3 protein is CASSLEGTGANVLTF. The CDR3 bases are TGTGCCAGCAGTTTGGAGGGTACTGGGGCCAACGTCCTGACTTTC.

The chain uses TRBV29-1 and TRBJ2-2; 8 bases fit TRBD1. In germline, CDR1 is SQVTM, CDR2 ANQGSEA. Unmatched junction bases numbered 12, after V lost 7 bases and J lost 2 bases. The CDR3 sequence is 16 residues long. This CDR3 reads CSASRGGQVNTGELFF. CDR3 in DNA: TGCAGCGCTTCCCGTGGGGGACAGGTTAACACCGGGGAGCTGTTTTTT.

The J gene is TRBJ2-1, the V gene TRBV5-1; 8 nucleotides line up with TRBD1. Per the germline V gene, CDR1 is SGHRS and CDR2 is YFSETQ. The CDR3 has 16 residues. Trimming at V came to 4 bases and at J to 7 bases, leaving 13 bases not matched to a gene. Here the CDR3 reads CASSPGGGQGRNEQFF. CDR3 DNA: TGCGCCAGCAGCCCTGGAGGCGGACAGGGTCGGAATGAGCAGTTCTTC.

The chain is built from TRBV5-1 and TRBJ1-2; no reliable D call. V shed 2 bases and J shed 6 bases, with 8 bases lying between them. Germline values: CDR1 SGHRS, CDR2 YFSETQ. The CDR3 is made up of 12 amino acids. DNA of the CDR3: TGCGCCAGCAGCTTAAAAGGAGATGGCTACACCTTC. Residues: CASSLKGDGYTF.

The V call is TRBV7-2, the J call TRBJ2-7; TRBD2 agrees at 9 bases. The ends lost 4 bases at V and 7 bases at J; junction bases unmatched: 5. CDR1 and CDR2 from the germline V gene are SGHTA and FQGNSA. The CDR3 consists of 13 residues. This CDR3 is CASSSLGLAEQYF. The CDR3, as DNA: TGTGCCAGCAGCTCTTTAGGACTAGCGGAGCAGTACTTC.

This clone was counted between two and nine times. This chain uses TRBV7-2 with TRBJ1-1; no reliable D call. Per the germline V gene, CDR1 is SGHTA and CDR2 is FQGNSA. The CDR3 spans 12 residues. V gave up 5 bases and J gave up 5 bases, with 9 bases separating them. CDR3 sequence reads: CASSPQFTEAFF. DNA of the CDR3: TGTGCCAGCAGCCCACAGTTTACTGAAGCTTTCTTT.

CDR3 sequence (DNA): TGCGCCAGCAGTGACAGGAATAGCTCCTACAATGAGCAGTTCTTC. It codes for CASSDRNSSYNEQFF. The chain employs TRBV10-1 and TRBJ2-1; D gene uncertain. The CDR3 sequence is 15 residues long. Trimming left V 3 bases short and J 0 bases short, with 9 bases between. Per the germline V gene, CDR1 is WNHNN and CDR2 is SYGVQD (reference sequence).

The V and J genes are TRBV11-1 and TRBJ2-4, with 7 bases fitting TRBD2. V trimming: 1 base; J trimming: 8 bases; junction bases outside the gene matches: 14. Germline V gene data show CDR1 as SGHAT and CDR2 as FQDESV (reference sequence). There are 17 residues in the CDR3. This CDR3 reads CASSLGFGGGSLHIQYF. CDR3 nucleotides: TGTGCCAGCAGCTTAGGGTTTGGAGGCGGGAGTTTGCACATTCAGTACTTC.

The rearrangement links TRBV6-6 to TRBJ2-7, with D unresolved. Between the trimmed V and J ends, which lost 5 bases and 6 bases, there was a span of 14 bases. Germline V lookup: CDR1 MNHNY, CDR2 SVGAGI (reference sequence). The CDR3 runs 13 residues. The CDR3 reads CASSRAAWGEQYF. The CDR3 DNA is TGTGCCAGCAGTAGAGCAGCGTGGGGCGAGCAGTACTTC.

V and J are TRBV28 and TRBJ2-6, with 7 bases that match TRBD1. CDR3 size: 16 residues. V shed 6 bases and J 4 bases; nucleotides not matched to a gene: 9. Looked up from germline, CDR1 is MDHEN and CDR2 is SYDVKM. CDR3 region: CASSHDRVRGANVLTF. The CDR3 region has the DNA TGTGCCAGCAGCCACGACAGGGTCAGGGGGGCCAACGTCCTGACTTTC.